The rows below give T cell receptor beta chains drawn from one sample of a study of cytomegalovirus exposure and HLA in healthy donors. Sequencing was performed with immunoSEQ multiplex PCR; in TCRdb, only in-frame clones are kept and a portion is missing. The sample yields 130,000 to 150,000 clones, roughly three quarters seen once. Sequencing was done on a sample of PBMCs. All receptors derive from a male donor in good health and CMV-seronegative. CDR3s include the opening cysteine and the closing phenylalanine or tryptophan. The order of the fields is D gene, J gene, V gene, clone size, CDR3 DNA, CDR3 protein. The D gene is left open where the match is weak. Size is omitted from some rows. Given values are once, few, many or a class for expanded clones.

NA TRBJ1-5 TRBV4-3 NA TGCGCCAGCAGCCAAACGACAGGATATAGCAATCAGCCCCAGCATTTT CASSQTTGYSNQPQHF
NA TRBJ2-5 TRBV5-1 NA TGCGCCAGCAGCTTGGCCCAAGTTGAGGAGACCCAGTACTTC CASSLAQVEETQYF
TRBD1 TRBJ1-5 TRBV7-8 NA TGTGCCAGCAGCTCCGGGACAGGGGGCGACCAGCCCCAGCATTTT CASSSGTGGDQPQHF
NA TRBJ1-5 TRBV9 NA TGTGCCAGCAGCGAATTCCCTGAGCAGCCCCAGCATTTT CASSEFPEQPQHF
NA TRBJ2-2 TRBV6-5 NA TGTGCCACCCTGAGGGGGCGGGGAAACACCGGGGAGCTGTTTTTT CATLRGRGNTGELFF
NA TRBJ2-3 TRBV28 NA TGTGCCAGCAGTTTAGGGGGGAGGACAGATACGCAGTATTTT CASSLGGRTDTQYF
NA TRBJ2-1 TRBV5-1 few TGCGCCAGCAGCTTTGACACCTACAATGAGCAGTTCTTC CASSFDTYNEQFF
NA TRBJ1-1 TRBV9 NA TGTGCCAGCAGCCCGACAGGACGGACTGAAGCTTTCTTT CASSPTGRTEAFF
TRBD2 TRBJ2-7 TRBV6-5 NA TGTGCCAGCAGTTTCAGCGGGGCTATCTCCTACGAGCAGTACTTC CASSFSGAISYEQYF
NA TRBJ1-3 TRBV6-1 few TGTGCCAGCAGTGAATCTCCTGGAAACACCATATATTTT CASSESPGNTIYF
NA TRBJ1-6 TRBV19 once TGTGCCAGTAGACCCGGTCGAGATTCACCCCTCCACTTT CASRPGRDSPLHF
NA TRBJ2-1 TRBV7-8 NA TGTGCCAACCGCCCGGTGACCCCGGGCAATGAGCAGTTCTTC CANRPVTPGNEQFF
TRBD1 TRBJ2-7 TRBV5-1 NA TGCGCCAGCAGCTACCTCCCACCAGGACAGGCAGCCTACGAGCAGTACTTC CASSYLPPGQAAYEQYF
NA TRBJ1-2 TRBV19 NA TGTGCCAGTAGTATCTTTATTTCGGCTAACTATGGCTACACCTTC CASSIFISANYGYTF
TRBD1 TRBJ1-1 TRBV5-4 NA TGTGCCAGCAGCTTAGACAGGGTAGCTTTCTTT CASSLDRVAFF
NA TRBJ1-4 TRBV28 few TGTGCCAGCGTTCCGGCGGGTCCCGCGAAAAAACTGTTTTTT CASVPAGPAKKLFF
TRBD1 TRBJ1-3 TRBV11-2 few TGTGCCAGCAGCTCGACAGGGGTAGGAAACACCATATATTTT CASSSTGVGNTIYF
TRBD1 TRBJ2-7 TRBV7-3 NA TGTGCCAGCAGCTTACGTCCGGGACAGGACTACGAGCAGTACTTC CASSLRPGQDYEQYF
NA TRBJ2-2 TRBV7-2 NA TGTGCCAGCCGGGGAAAGCAAACCGGGGAGCTGTTTTTT CASRGKQTGELFF
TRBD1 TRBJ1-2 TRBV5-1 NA TGCGCCAGCAGCTTGGGACTTTCTCGGGACAGGGGGGGTTATGGCTACACCTTC CASSLGLSRDRGGYGYTF
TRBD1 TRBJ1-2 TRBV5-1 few TGCGCCAGCAGCTTGACAGGGGAGCTCACCTTC CASSLTGELTF
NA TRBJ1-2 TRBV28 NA TGTGCCAGCACCCAAGGGAGCGGCTACACCTTC CASTQGSGYTF
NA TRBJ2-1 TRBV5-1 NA TGCGCCAGCAGCGCATCAGGATACTCCTACAATGAGCAGTTCTTC CASSASGYSYNEQFF
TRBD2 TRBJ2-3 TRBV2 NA TGTGCCAGCACCCCACTAGCGGGGGGCTACGATACGCAGTATTTT CASTPLAGGYDTQYF
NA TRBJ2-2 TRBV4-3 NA TGCGCCAGCAGCCAAGTAGGCCTACAGTCGGGAAAGGAGCTGTTTTTT CASSQVGLQSGKELFF
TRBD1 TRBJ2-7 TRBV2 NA TGTGCCAGCAGTTTCCCTCCGGGACAGGGGACTTACGAGCAGTACTTC CASSFPPGQGTYEQYF
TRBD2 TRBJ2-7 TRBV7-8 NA TGTGCCAGCAGCTACACTAGCGGGGGATCCTACGAGCAGTACTTC CASSYTSGGSYEQYF
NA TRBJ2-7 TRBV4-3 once TGCGCCAGCAGCCAAGATCTAGTGAGGGCCAGCTCCTACGAGCAGTACTTC CASSQDLVRASSYEQYF
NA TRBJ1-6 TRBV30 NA TGTGCCTGGAGGCGCCCCGGACTCAATTCACCCCTCCACTTT CAWRRPGLNSPLHF
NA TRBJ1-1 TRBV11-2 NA TGTGCCAGCAGGACAGTTATGAACACTGAAGCTTTCTTT CASRTVMNTEAFF
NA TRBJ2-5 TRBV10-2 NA TGCGCCAGCTCGGGATCCCGGGTTACAGAGACCCAGTACTTC CASSGSRVTETQYF
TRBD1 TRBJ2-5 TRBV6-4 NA TGTGCCAGCAGTGAGGGACAGGGGGGTGGGGAGACCCAGTACTTC CASSEGQGGGETQYF
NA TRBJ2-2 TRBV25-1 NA TGTGCCAGCCGAGCAGGGAGGAGGGGGGAGCTGTTTTTT CASRAGRRGELFF
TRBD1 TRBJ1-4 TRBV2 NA TGTGCCAGCAGTGCGGACAGGGAGGGGAAACTGTTTTTT CASSADREGKLFF
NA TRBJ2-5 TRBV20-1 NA TGCAGTGCTAGAAGGGAGACTCAGTACTTC CSARRETQYF
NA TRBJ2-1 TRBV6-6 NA TGTGCCAGCAGTCTCGATCCGAGCTCCTACAATGAGCAGTTCTTC CASSLDPSSYNEQFF
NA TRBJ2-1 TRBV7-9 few TGTGCCAGCAGCTTAATAGGGGGTGTGCAGTTCTTC CASSLIGGVQFF
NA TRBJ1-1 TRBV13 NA TGTGCCAGCAGCTTAGGCCGTCAGGGGCAAGCTTTCTTT CASSLGRQGQAFF
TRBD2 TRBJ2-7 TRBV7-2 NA TGTGCCAGCAGTTTTAGCGGGGGGGCTAACGAGCAGTACTTC CASSFSGGANEQYF
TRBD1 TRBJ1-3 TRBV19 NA TGTGCCAGTAGTATAATGGGACAGTTCGTCTCTGGAAACACCATATATTTT CASSIMGQFVSGNTIYF
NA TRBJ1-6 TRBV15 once TGTGCCACCAGCAGGGGGCAGGGATCACCCCTCCACTTT CATSRGQGSPLHF
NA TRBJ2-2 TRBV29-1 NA TGCAGCGTCCTACGGGGGAGATCAAACACCGGGGAGCTGTTTTTT CSVLRGRSNTGELFF
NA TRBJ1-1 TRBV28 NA TGTGCCAGCAGCATCGCGGGGACGAACACTGAAGCTTTCTTT CASSIAGTNTEAFF
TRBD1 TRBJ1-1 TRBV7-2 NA TGTGCCAGCAGCTTAAGGGGGCCGAGCACCGTCGGCACTGAAGCTTTCTTT CASSLRGPSTVGTEAFF
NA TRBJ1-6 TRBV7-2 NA TGTGCCAGCAGCTTAATGACACGCTCACCCCTCCACTTT CASSLMTRSPLHF
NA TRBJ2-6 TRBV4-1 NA TGCGCCAGCAGCCAAGCCCAGGTGAAGGATAGGATTTCTGGGGCCAACGTCCTGACTTTC CASSQAQVKDRISGANVLTF
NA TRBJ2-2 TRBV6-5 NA TGTGCCAGCAGTTACGCGGCAGGGAAAGCCGGGGAGCTGTTTTTT CASSYAAGKAGELFF
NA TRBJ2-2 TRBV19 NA TGTGCCAGTAGTATTCCCCCCGTGAACACCGGGGAGCTGTTTTTT CASSIPPVNTGELFF